This TCR beta chain was retrieved from a study of cytomegalovirus exposure and HLA in healthy donors. Regarding the study as a whole: When a later analysis compared HLA-associated TCR beta chains with equally common others, the HLA-associated chains turned out to be more clonally expanded and to have lower generation probabilities. Previous analysis showed most TCR beta V segments were productive about 87% or about 30% of the time.

PCR amplification relied on 60 Vbeta primers (plus 13 Jbeta primers). As handled by the study authors: In a later analysis, of tens of millions of unique beta chains, roughly 9.9 million appeared in at least two donors. Clones were sequenced by immunoSEQ multiplex PCR, and TCRdb holds only the in-frame ones, with some missing. D and trimming come from the DNA, and the V and J calls and clone size come from that table. Here the sample spans some 120,000 clones, less than 85% being singletons. Points on this clone: Its specificity is not known.

Sequences were obtained from PBMCs. The TCR originated in a man aged 40-49 years in good health and CMV-seronegative.

This chain's CDR3 is CAIRAVGQGSYNEQFF. The CDR3 DNA sequence: TGTGCCATCAGGGCGGTAGGACAGGGCTCCTACAATGAGCAGTTCTTC. The chain is built from TRBV10-3 and TRBJ2-1; the match to TRBD1 covers 8 bases. Germline values: CDR1 ENHRY, CDR2 SYGVKD. This CDR3 is built from 16 residues. V gave up 6 bases and J gave up 0 bases; unmatched junction bases: 7.